This T cell receptor (beta chain) is from a study of cytomegalovirus exposure and HLA in healthy donors. Study at large: One earlier analysis, a look at 150 million to 200 million T cells, found approximately 120 million unique TCR beta sequences. Overall study results and limits: According to the study, 160 or so TCR beta chains were cytomegalovirus-associated. In a later analysis, a missense DCLRE1C variant was linked to TCR beta V- and J-gene trimming. An analysis done earlier found most TCR beta V segments productive about 87% or about 30% of the time.

A remark on this clone: Its specificity is not known.

13 Jbeta primers and 60 Vbeta primers were used for the PCR. The protocol was immunoSEQ multiplex PCR, while the TCRdb copy is restricted to in-frame clones and leaves out a portion. The data show approximately 150,000 clones, over 60% seen once. Material: PBMCs. This clonotype originated in a woman aged 60 to 75 in good health and CMV-seronegative.

CDR3 protein: CASTVAGGEQYF. CDR3 bases: TGTGCCAGCACCGTAGCCGGAGGGGAGCAGTACTTC. This chain connects TRBV28 to TRBJ2-7, with a possible D match to TRBD2 (6 bases). The CDR3 spans 12 residues. CDR1 MDHEN and CDR2 SYDVKM come from the germline V gene. Between the trimmed V and J ends, which lost 7 bases and 7 bases, there was a span of 14 bases.